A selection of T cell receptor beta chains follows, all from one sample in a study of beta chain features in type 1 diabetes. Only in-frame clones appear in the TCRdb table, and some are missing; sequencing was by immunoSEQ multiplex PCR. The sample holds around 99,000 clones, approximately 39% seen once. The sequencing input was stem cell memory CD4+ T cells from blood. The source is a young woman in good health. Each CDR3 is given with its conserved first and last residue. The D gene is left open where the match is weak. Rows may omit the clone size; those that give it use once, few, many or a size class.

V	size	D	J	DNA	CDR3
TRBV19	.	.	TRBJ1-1	TGTGCCAGTAGTATAAACAGCCTGAACACTGAAGCTTTCTTT	CASSINSLNTEAFF
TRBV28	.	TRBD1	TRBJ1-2	TGTGCCAGCAGTTTATTGGACAGGGTGGACTATGGCTACACCTTC	CASSLLDRVDYGYTF
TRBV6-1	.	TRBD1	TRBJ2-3	TGTGCCAGCAGTGGAGACAGGGTGCCCACAGATACGCAGTATTTT	CASSGDRVPTDTQYF
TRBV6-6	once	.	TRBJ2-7	TGTGCCAGCAGTAACAGCCACAGGCTCACCACCTACGAGCAGTACTTC	CASSNSHRLTTYEQYF
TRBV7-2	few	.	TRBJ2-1	TGTGCCAGCAGCACCTTAGGGGGCTCCTACAATGAGCAGTTCTTC	CASSTLGGSYNEQFF
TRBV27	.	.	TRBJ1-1	TGTGCCAGCAGTTCGACAGGCTGGCAAGCTTTCTTT	CASSSTGWQAFF
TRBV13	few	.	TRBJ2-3	TGTGCCAGCAGCCTCCGGAGGGCAGATACGCAGTATTTT	CASSLRRADTQYF
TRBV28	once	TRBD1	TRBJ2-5	TGTGCCAGCAGTCCTCAGACAGGGGTAGAGACCCAGTACTTC	CASSPQTGVETQYF
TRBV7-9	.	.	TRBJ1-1	TGTGCCAGCAACCCACGGGGGTGGATCCGCGGGGACTTTGGTGAAGCTTTCTTT	CASNPRGWIRGDFGEAFF
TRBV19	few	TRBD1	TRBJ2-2	TGTGCCAGCCTACCTCGGTCCAGGGGGCGCGGTATCACCGGGGAGCTGTTTTTT	CASLPRSRGRGITGELFF
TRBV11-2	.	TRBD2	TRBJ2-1	TGTGCCAGCAGCTTAGCGGCTAGCGGGTTGAATGAGCAGTTCTTC	CASSLAASGLNEQFF
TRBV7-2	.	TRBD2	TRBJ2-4	TGTGCCAGCAGCCCGGGACTAGCGGGAGGGCCGGGAACCAAAAACATTCAGTACTTC	CASSPGLAGGPGTKNIQYF
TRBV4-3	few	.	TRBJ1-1	TGCGCCAGCAGCCAAGAGCGACGGTACAGTTTGAACACTGAAGCTTTCTTT	CASSQERRYSLNTEAFF
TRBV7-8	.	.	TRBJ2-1	TGTGCCAGCAGCGCCCGCCGTGAGACCTACAATGAGCAGTTCTTC	CASSARRETYNEQFF
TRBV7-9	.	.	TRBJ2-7	TGTGCCAGCAGCTTCGTCTTCTCCCCCGGCTGGAGCTCCTACGAGCAGTACTTC	CASSFVFSPGWSSYEQYF
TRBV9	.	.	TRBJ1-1	TGTGCCAGCAGCCCCCTCATCGGCGGTGCTTTCTTT	CASSPLIGGAFF
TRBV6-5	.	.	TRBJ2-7	TGTGCCAGCAGGCGCCTAGTTTCCGAGCAGTACTTC	CASRRLVSEQYF
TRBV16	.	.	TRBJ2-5	TGTGCCAGCAGCCATCTGAGTCAACAAGAGACCCAGTACTTC	CASSHLSQQETQYF
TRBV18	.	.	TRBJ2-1	TGTGCCAGCTCACCAAGGACAGCCTACAATGAGCAGTTCTTC	CASSPRTAYNEQFF
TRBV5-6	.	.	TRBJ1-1	TGTGCCAGCAGCCCCGCAGACAGATTTGAAGCTTTCTTT	CASSPADRFEAFF
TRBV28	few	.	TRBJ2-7	TGTGCCAGCAGTTTAAGGGGGGGTTCTTACGAGCAGTACTTC	CASSLRGGSYEQYF
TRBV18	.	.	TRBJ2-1	TGTGCCAGCTCGACACAGGGCTCCTCCTACAATGAGCAGTTCTTC	CASSTQGSSYNEQFF
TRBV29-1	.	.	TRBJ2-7	TGCAGCGTTGGACAGGAAGCCTACGAGCAGTACTTC	CSVGQEAYEQYF
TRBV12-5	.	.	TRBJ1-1	TGTGCTAGTGGTACAACAGGACGCATGAACACTGAAGCTTTCTTT	CASGTTGRMNTEAFF
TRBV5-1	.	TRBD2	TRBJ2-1	TGCGCCAGCAGCTTGTCTAGCGGGAGGGCCTTCTACAATGAGCAGTTCTTC	CASSLSSGRAFYNEQFF